Included here is one T cell receptor beta chain sequence, with context. Antigen specificity is unknown. Germline V CDR1 and CDR2: SGHTA, FQGNSA. The CDR3 consists of 16 residues. The V gene lost 3 bases and the J gene lost 1 base, with 14 bases spanning the gap. Rearranged V-D-J TRB sequences were amplified with a mixed TRB-A/B primer pool. TCRdb recomputed calls from the multiplex PCR reads with MiXCR, one row per CDR3 protein. The sample carries 10,000 to 15,000 distinct CDR3 sequences, around 30% recorded once. This sample stems from a study of T cell repertoires in aging, cancer and after chemotherapy. Study-level background: Donor ages fell into six groups from 30 or younger up to 70 or older.

TCR beta rearrangements were amplified from peripheral blood genomic DNA. Notes on the study in general: Median generation probability rose over the chemotherapy interval in each cancer cohort, suggesting rebound thymic output. Age-matched healthy donors had significantly more diverse, less clonal blood TCR repertoires than untreated cancer patients. In healthy donors, age-related TCR diversity loss mainly reflected lost richness.

This rearrangement joins TRBV7-2 to TRBJ2-3; a weak D match, TRBD2 (6 bases). The sequenced material came from blood. The sequence derives from a human donor with a blood cancer. CDR3 sequence: CASSLASGLGTDTQYF. DNA for the CDR3: TGTGCCAGCAGCTTGGCGAGCGGGTTAGGCACAGATACGCAGTATTTT.